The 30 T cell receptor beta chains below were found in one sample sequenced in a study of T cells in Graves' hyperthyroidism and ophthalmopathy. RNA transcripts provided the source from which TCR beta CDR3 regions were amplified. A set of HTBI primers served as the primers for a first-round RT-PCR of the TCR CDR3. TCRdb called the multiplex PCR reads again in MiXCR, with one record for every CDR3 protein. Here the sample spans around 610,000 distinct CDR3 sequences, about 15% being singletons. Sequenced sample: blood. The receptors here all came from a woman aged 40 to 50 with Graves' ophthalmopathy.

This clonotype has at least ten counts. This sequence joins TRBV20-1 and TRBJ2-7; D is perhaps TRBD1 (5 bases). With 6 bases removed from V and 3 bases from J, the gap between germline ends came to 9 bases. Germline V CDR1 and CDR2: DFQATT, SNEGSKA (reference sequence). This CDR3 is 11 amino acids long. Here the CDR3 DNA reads TGCAGTGCGGACACTGGCTACGAGCAGTACTTC. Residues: CSADTGYEQYF.

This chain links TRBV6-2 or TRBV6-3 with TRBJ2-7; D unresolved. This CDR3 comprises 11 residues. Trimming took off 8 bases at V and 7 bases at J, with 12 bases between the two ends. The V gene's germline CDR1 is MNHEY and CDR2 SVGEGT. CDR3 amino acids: CASGTALEQYF. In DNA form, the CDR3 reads TGTGCCAGCGGCACCGCTTTGGAGCAGTACTTC.

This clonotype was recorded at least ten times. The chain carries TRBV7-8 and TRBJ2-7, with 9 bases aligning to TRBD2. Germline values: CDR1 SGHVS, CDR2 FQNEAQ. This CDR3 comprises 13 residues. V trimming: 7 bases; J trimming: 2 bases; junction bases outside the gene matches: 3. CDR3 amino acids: CASKLAGTYEQYF. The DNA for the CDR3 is TGTGCCAGCAAACTAGCGGGCACCTACGAGCAGTACTTC.

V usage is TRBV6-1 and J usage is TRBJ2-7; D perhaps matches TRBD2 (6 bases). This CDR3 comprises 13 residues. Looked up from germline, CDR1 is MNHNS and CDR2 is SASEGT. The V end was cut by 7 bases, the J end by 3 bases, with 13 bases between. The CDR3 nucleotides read TGTGCCAGCACGGGGCGGGACGACTACGAGCAGTACTTC. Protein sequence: CASTGRDDYEQYF.

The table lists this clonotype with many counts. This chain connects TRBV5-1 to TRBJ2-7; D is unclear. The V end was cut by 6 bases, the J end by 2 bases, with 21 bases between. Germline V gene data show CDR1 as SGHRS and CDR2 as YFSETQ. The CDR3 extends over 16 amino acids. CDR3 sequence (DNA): TGCGCCAGCACCAACGTAGATACGGCAGGTCCCTACGAGCAGTACTTC. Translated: CASTNVDTAGPYEQYF. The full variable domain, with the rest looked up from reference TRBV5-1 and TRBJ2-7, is KAGVTQTPRYLIKTRGQQVTLSCSPISGHRSVSWYQQTPGQGLQFLFEYFSETQRNKGNFPGRFSGRQFSNSRSEMNVSTLELGDSALYLCASTNVDTAGPYEQYFGPGTRLTVT.

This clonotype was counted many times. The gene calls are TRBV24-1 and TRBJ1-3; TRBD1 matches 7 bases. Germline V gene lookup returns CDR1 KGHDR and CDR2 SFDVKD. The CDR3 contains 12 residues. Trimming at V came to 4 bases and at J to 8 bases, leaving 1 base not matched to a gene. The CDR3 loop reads CATSDDRDTIYF. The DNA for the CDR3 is TGTGCCACCAGTGACGACAGGGACACCATATATTTT.

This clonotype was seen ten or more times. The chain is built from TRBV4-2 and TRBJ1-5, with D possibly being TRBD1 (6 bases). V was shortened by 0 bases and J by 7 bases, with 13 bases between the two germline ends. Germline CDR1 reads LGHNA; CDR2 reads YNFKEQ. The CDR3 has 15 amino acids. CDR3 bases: TGTGCCAGCAGCCAAGATCGCAGGGGCCGCCAGCCCCAGCATTTT. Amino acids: CASSQDRRGRQPQHF.

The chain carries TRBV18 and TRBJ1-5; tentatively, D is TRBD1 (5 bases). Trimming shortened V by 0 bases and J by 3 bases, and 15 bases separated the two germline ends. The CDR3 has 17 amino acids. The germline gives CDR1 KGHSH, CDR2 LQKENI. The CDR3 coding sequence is TGTGCCAGCTCACCACCGGGGGAGCCAGGACCCAATCAGCCCCAGCATTTT. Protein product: CASSPPGEPGPNQPQHF.

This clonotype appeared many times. The CDR3 DNA is TGTGCCAGTAAGAGACTAGCGGGAGACACCGGGGAGCTGTTTTTT. It yields the protein CASKRLAGDTGELFF. The rearrangement links TRBV19 to TRBJ2-2, with TRBD2 matching over 12 bases. Trimming cost V 7 bases and J 3 bases; bases outside gene matches: 3. The CDR3 spans 15 residues. The germline CDR1 and CDR2 sequences are LNHDA and SQIVND (reference sequence).

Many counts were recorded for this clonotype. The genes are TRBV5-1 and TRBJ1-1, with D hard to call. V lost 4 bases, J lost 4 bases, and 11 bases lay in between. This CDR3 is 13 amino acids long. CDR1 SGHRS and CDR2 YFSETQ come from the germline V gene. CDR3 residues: CASSLPERTEAFF. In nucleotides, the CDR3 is TGCGCCAGCAGCCTCCCGGAGCGCACTGAAGCTTTCTTT.

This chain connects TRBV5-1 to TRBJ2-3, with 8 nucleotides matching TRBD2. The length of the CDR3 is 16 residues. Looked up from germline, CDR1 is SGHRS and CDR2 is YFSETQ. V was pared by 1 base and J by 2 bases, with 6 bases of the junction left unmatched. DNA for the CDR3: TGCGCCAGCAGCTTGACTAGCGGAGGCCTCACAGATACGCAGTATTTT. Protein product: CASSLTSGGLTDTQYF.

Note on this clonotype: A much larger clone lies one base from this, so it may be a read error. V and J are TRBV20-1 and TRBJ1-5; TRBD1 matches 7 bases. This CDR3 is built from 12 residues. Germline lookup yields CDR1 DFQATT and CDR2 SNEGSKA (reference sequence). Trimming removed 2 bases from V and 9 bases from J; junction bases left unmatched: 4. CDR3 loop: CSARQGGPPQHF. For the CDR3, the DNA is TGCAGTGCTAGACAGGGGGGGCCGCCCCAGCATTTT.

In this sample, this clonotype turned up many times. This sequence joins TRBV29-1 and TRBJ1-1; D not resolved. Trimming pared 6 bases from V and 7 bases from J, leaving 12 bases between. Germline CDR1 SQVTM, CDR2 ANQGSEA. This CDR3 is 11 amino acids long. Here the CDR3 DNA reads TGCAGCGTACTTAGAACGGATGAAGCTTTCTTT. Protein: CSVLRTDEAFF.

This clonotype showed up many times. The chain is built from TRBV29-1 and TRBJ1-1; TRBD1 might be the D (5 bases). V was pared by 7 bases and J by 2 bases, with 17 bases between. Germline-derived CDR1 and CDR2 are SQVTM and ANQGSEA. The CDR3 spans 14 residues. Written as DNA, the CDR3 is TGCAGCGCTACCGGGACGGTGGCAAACACTGAAGCTTTCTTT. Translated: CSATGTVANTEAFF.

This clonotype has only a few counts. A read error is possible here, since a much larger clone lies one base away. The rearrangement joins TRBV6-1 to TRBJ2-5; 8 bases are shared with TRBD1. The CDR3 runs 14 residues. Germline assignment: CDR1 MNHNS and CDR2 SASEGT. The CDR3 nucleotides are TGTGCCAGCAGTACGCAGGGGGCACTGGAGACCCGGTACTTC. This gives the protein CASSTQGALETRYF.

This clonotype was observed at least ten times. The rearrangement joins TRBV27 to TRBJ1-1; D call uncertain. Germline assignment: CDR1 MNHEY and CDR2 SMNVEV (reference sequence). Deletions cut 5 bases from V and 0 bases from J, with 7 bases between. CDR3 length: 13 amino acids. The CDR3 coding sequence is TGTGCCAGCAGTGCGAGGCTGAACACTGAAGCTTTCTTT. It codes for CASSARLNTEAFF.

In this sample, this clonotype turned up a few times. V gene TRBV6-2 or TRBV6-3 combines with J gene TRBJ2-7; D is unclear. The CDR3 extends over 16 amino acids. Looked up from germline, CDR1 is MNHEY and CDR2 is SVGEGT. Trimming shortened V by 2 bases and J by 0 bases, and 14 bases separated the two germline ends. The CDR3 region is CASSYPPGRSSYEQYF. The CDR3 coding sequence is TGTGCCAGCAGTTACCCCCCAGGAAGAAGCTCCTACGAGCAGTACTTC.

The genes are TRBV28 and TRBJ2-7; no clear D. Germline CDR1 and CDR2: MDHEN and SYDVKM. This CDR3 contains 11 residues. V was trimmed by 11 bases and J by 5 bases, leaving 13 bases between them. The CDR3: CASFFRNEQYF. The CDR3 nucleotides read TGTGCCTCCTTTTTTAGAAACGAGCAGTACTTC. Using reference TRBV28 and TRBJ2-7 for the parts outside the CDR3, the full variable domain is DVKVTQSSRYLVKRTGEKVFLECVQDMDHENMFWYRQDPGLGLRLIYFSYDVKMKEKGDIPEGYSVSREKKERFSLILESASTNQTSMYLCASFFRNEQYFGPGTRLTVT.

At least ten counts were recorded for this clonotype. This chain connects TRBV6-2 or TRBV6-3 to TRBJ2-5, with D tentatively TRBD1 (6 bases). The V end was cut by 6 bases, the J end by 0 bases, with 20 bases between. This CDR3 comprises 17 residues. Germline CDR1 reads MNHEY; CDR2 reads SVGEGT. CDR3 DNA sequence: TGTGCCAGCAGACCCCTTGGGGGCAGGGGCAACCAAGAGACCCAGTACTTC. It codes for CASRPLGGRGNQETQYF.

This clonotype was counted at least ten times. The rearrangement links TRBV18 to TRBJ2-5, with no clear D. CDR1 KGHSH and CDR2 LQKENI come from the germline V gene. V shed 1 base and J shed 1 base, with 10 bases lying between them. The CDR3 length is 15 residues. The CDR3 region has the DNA TGTGCCAGCTCACCACGGGCAGTGCTCCAAGAGACCCAGTACTTC. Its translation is CASSPRAVLQETQYF.

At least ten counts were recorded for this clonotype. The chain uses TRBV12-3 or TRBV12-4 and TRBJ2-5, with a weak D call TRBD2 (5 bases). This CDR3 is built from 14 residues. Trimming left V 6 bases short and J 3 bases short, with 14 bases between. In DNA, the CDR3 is TGTGCCAGCAGCCACCCTCCAGCGGAAGAGACCCAGTACTTC. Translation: CASSHPPAEETQYF.

The DNA for the CDR3 is TGTGCCAGTAGTATGGTCTCGGGGGCCACATGGACTGAAGCTTTCTTT. Amino acids: CASSMVSGATWTEAFF. The chain uses TRBV19 and TRBJ1-1, with D tentatively TRBD1 (6 bases). The ends were cut back, 3 bases at V and 5 bases at J, with 19 bases in the middle. Per the germline V gene, CDR1 is LNHDA and CDR2 is SQIVND (reference sequence). The length of the CDR3 is 16 residues.

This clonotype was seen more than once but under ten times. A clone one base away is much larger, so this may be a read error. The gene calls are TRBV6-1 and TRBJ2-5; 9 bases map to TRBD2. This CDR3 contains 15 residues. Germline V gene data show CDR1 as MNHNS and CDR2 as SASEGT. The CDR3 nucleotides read TGTGCCAGCAGTGAACTAGCGGGATCGGTGGAGACCCGGTACTTC. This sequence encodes CASSELAGSVETRYF.

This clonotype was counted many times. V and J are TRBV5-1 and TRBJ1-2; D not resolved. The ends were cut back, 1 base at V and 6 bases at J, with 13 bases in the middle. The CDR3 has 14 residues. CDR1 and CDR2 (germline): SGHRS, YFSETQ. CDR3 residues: CASSLSQVVDGYTF. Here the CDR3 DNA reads TGCGCCAGCAGCTTGTCTCAGGTCGTGGATGGCTACACCTTC.

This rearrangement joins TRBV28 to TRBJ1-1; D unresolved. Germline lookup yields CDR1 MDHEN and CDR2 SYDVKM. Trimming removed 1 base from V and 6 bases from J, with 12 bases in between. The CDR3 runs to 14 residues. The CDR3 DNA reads TGTGCCAGCAGTTTATCTAACAGAGGCGCTGAAGCTTTCTTT. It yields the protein CASSLSNRGAEAFF. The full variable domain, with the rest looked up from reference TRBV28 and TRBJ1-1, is DVKVTQSSRYLVKRTGEKVFLECVQDMDHENMFWYRQDPGLGLRLIYFSYDVKMKEKGDIPEGYSVSREKKERFSLILESASTNQTSMYLCASSLSNRGAEAFFGQGTRLTVV.

The CDR3 DNA follows: TGTGCCAGCGAGAGAGATAATAGCAATCAGCCCCAGCATTTT. As protein: CASERDNSNQPQHF. The rearrangement joins TRBV2 to TRBJ1-5, with no clear D. Trimming removed 8 bases at V and 0 bases at J, with 11 bases between. Germline-derived CDR1 and CDR2 are SNHLY and FYNNEI. CDR3 length: 14 amino acids.

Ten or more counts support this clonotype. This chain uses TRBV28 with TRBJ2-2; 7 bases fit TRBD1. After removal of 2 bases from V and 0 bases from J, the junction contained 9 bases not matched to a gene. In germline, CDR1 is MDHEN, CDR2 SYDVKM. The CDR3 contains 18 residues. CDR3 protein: CASSLITDRTANTGELFF. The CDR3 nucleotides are TGTGCCAGCAGTTTAATTACGGACAGGACGGCGAACACCGGGGAGCTGTTTTTT.

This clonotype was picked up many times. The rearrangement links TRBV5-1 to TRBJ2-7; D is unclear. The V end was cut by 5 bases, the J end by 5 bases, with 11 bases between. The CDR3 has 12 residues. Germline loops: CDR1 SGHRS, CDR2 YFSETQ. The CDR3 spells CASSIVGDEQYF. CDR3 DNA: TGCGCCAGCAGTATAGTTGGGGACGAGCAGTACTTC.

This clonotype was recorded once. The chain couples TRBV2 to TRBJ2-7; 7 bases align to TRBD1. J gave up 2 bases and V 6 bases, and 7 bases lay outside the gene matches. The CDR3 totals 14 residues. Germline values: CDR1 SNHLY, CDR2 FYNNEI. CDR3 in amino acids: CASRGGFNTYEQYF. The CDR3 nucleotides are TGTGCCAGCAGAGGGGGCTTCAACACCTACGAGCAGTACTTC.

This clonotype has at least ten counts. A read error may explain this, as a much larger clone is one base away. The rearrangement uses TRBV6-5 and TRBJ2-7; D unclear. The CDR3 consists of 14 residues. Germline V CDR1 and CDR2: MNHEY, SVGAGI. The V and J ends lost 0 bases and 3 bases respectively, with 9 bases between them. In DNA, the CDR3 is TGTGCCAGCAGTTACTCGTTGACCTTCTACGAGCAGTACTTC. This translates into CASSYSLTFYEQYF.